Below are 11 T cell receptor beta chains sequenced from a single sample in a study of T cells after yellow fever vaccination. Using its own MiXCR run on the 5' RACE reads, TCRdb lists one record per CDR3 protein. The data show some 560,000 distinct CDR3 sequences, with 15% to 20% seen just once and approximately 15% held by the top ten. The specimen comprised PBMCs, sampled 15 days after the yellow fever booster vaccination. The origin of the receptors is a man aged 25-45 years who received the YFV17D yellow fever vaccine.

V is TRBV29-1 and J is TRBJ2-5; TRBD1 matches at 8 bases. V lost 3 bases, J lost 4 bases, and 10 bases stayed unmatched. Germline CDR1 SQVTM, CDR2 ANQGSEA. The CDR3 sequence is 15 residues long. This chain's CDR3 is CSVDGLTGGTETQYF. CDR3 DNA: TGCAGCGTTGATGGACTAACAGGGGGAACAGAGACCCAGTACTTC.

This CDR3 is CASSRRQGDRNEQFF. Here the CDR3 DNA reads TGTGCCAGCTCTAGGAGACAGGGGGACCGCAATGAGCAGTTCTTC. This chain joins TRBV12-3 or TRBV12-4 and TRBJ2-1; 9 bases fit TRBD1. The CDR3 is made up of 15 amino acids. Unmatched junction bases numbered 11, after V lost 8 bases and J lost 6 bases.

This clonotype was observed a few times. The CDR3 sequence is CASSHQTGPTSGRSTDTQYF. The CDR3 region has the DNA TGTGCCAGCAGCCACCAGACAGGGCCTACTAGCGGGAGATCAACAGATACGCAGTATTTT. The chain is built from TRBV9 and TRBJ2-3, with TRBD2 matching over 11 bases. The CDR3 is made up of 20 amino acids. Per germline, CDR1 SGDLS and CDR2 YYNGEE. V gave up 4 bases and J gave up 3 bases; unmatched junction bases: 19.

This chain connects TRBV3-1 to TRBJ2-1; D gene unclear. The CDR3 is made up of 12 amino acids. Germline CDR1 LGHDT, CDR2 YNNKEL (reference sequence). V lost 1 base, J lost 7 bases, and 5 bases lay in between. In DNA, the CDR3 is TGTGCCAGCAGCCAAGCCGTAAATGAGCAGTTCTTC. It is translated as CASSQAVNEQFF.

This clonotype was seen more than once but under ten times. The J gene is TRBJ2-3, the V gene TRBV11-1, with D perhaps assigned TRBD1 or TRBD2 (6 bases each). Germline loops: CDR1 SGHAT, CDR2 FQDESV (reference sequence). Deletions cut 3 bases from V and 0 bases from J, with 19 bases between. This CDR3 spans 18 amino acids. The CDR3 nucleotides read TGTGCCAGCAGCTTCGAGTTGGGGGGCCGACTAAGCACAGATACGCAGTATTTT. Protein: CASSFELGGRLSTDTQYF.

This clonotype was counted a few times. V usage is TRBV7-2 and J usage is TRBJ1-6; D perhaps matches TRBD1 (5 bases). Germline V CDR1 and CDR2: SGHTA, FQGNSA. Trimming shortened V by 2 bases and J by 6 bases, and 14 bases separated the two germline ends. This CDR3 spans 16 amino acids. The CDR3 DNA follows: TGTGCCAGCAGCTTAAACGGGGGGGTCCGTAATTCACCCCTCCACTTT. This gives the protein CASSLNGGVRNSPLHF. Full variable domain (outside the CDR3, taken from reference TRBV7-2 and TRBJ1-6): GAGVSQSPSNKVTEKGKDVELRCDPISGHTALYWYRQSLGQGLEFLIYFQGNSAPDKSGLPSDRFSAERTGGSVSTLTIQRTQQEDSAVYLCASSLNGGVRNSPLHFGNGTRLTVT.

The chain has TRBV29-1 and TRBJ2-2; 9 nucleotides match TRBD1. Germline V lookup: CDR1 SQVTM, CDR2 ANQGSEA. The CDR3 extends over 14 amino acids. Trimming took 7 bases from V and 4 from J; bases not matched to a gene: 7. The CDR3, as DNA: TGCAGCGGTGGACAGGGGCTGGCCACCGGGGAGCTGTTTTTT. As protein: CSGGQGLATGELFF.

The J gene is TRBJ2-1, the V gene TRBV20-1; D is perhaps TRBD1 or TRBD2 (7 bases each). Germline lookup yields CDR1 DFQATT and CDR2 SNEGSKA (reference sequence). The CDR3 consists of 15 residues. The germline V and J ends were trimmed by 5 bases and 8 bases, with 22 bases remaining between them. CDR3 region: CSAPGGGGPGDEQFF. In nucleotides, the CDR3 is TGCAGTGCTCCAGGGGGGGGAGGGCCGGGCGATGAGCAGTTCTTC.

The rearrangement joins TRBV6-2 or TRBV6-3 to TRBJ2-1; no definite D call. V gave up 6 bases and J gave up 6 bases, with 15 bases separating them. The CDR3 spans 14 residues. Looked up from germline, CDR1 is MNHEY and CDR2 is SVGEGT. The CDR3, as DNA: TGTGCCAGCAGCCTCAAGTTCCCGCCCAATGAGCAGTTCTTC. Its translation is CASSLKFPPNEQFF.

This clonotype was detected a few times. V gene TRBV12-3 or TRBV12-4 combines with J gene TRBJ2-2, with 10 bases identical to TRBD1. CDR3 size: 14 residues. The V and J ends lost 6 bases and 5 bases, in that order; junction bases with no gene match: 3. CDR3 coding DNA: TGTGCCAGCAGAACGGGACAGGGGACCGGGGAGCTGTTTTTT. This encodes CASRTGQGTGELFF.

CDR3 bases: TGTGCCAGCAGTTACGCATCGGCGGGGCCCGGGTACTTC. This translates into CASSYASAGPGYF. The chain links TRBV6-2 or TRBV6-3 to TRBJ2-4; TRBD2 is a possible D gene (6 bases). Trimming pared 2 bases from V and 15 bases from J, leaving 17 bases between. The germline V gene encodes CDR1 MNHEY and CDR2 SVGEGT. This CDR3 region has 13 residues.